Shown below are 23 T cell receptor beta chains from a single sample sequenced in a study of shared clonotypes between healthy human individuals. TCRdb's copy holds only in-frame clones and misses some; the assay was immunoSEQ multiplex PCR. This sample yields roughly 640,000 clones, of which about 74% are seen a single time; more than 1.5% belongs to the top ten. The sequenced sample consisted of memory CD4+ T cells sorted from blood. Subset here: CD45RA-negative fraction. The origin of the receptors is a woman aged 25 to 39 in good health.

This chain joins TRBV29-1 and TRBJ2-1, with a possible D match to TRBD1 (6 bases). The CDR3 has 15 residues. The V end lost 4 bases, the J end lost 0 bases, and 13 bases lay between the germline ends. Germline-derived CDR1 and CDR2 are SQVTM and ANQGSEA. The CDR3 DNA reads TGCAGCGTTGGCTCCAGGGGTGGCTCCTACAATGAGCAGTTCTTC. Protein: CSVGSRGGSYNEQFF.

This clone came up a few times. The chain has TRBV4-2 and TRBJ1-1; no firm D call. Germline V lookup: CDR1 LGHNA, CDR2 YNFKEQ. V was shortened by 5 bases and J by 3 bases, with 10 bases between the two germline ends. This CDR3 contains 13 residues. The CDR3 DNA reads as TGTGCCAGCAGCTTGGCCCGCGACACTGAAGCTTTCTTT. Protein sequence: CASSLARDTEAFF.

The J gene is TRBJ2-1, the V gene TRBV5-1, with TRBD2 matching over 13 bases. Germline V gives CDR1 SGHRS, CDR2 YFSETQ. The CDR3 has 17 residues. Trimming removed 2 bases from V and 6 bases from J; junction bases left unmatched: 8. The CDR3 DNA sequence: TGCGCCAGCAGCTTAGTGACTAGCGGGAGGTATAGCAATGAGCAGTTCTTC. Translated: CASSLVTSGRYSNEQFF. Looking up the rest from reference TRBV5-1 and TRBJ2-1 gives the full variable domain: KAGVTQTPRYLIKTRGQQVTLSCSPISGHRSVSWYQQTPGQGLQFLFEYFSETQRNKGNFPGRFSGRQFSNSRSEMNVSTLELGDSALYLCASSLVTSGRYSNEQFFGPGTRLTVL.

This clone was observed a few times. A much larger clone is a single base away; this may be a read error. Other DNA sequences in this sample translate to the same CDR3. J is TRBJ1-5 and V is TRBV7-2; no firm D call. Deletions cut 5 bases from V and 0 bases from J, with 11 bases between. The CDR3 is 15 residues long. The germline gives CDR1 SGHTA, CDR2 FQGNSA. The chain's CDR3 is CASSPDALSNQPQHF. The CDR3 nucleotides read TGTGCCAGCAGCCCGGACGCCCTTAGCAATCAGCCCCAGCATTTT.

This chain connects TRBV5-1 to TRBJ1-1, with D possibly matching TRBD1 (5 bases). Germline CDR1 SGHRS, CDR2 YFSETQ. The CDR3 contains 12 residues. Trimming stripped 5 bases from V and 3 bases from J, with 8 bases between. This CDR3 is CASSEGDTEAFF. The CDR3 DNA reads TGCGCCAGCAGTGAAGGGGACACTGAAGCTTTCTTT.

The genes are TRBV27 and TRBJ1-5, with TRBD1 matching over 7 bases. The CDR3 covers 15 residues. Germline V CDR1 and CDR2: MNHEY, SMNVEV (reference sequence). J lost 6 bases, V lost 3 bases, and 8 bases had no gene match. Written as DNA, the CDR3 is TGTGCCAGCAGTTTGAGCGGGACAGAAAGTCAGCCCCAGCATTTT. Translation: CASSLSGTESQPQHF.

The J gene is TRBJ2-3, the V gene TRBV5-1; D might be TRBD2 (7 bases). The CDR3 covers 16 residues. The germline gives CDR1 SGHRS, CDR2 YFSETQ. Trimming removed 4 bases at V and 2 bases at J, with 17 bases between. Here the CDR3 DNA reads TGCGCCAGCAGCAGGCGGGGGCTAGCGGACACAGATACGCAGTATTTT. Residues: CASSRRGLADTDTQYF.

The chain employs TRBV14 and TRBJ2-7, with D perhaps matching TRBD2 (6 bases). This CDR3 has 15 amino acids. Germline loops: CDR1 SGHDN, CDR2 FVKESK. Trimming took off 4 bases at V and 7 bases at J, with 20 bases between the two ends. CDR3 sequence (DNA): TGTGCCAGCAGCCGGGGAGGATTTATGCGAATAGAGCAGTACTTC. Translating it yields CASSRGGFMRIEQYF.

The gene calls are TRBV9 and TRBJ2-5; 9 bases map to TRBD2. The CDR3 loop spans 14 amino acids. Germline CDR1 is SGDLS and CDR2 is YYNGEE. The V segment lost 3 bases and the J segment 5 bases; nucleotides outside the gene matches: 5. The DNA of the CDR3 is TGTGCCAGCAGCGAAGCGGGAGGAATGGAGACCCAGTACTTC. The encoded protein is CASSEAGGMETQYF.

This clone was observed a handful of times. Distinct nucleotide sequences in the sample also encode this CDR3. The chain has TRBV6-1 and TRBJ2-7, with 7 bases aligning to TRBD1. CDR1 MNHNS and CDR2 SASEGT come from the germline V gene. The V gene end was trimmed by 2 bases and the J gene end by 1 base; junction bases not matched to a gene: 2. The CDR3 totals 14 residues. The CDR3 loop reads CASSERGQSYEQYF. CDR3 DNA sequence: TGTGCCAGCAGTGAACGGGGACAGTCCTACGAGCAGTACTTC.

In the case of this clone: Other DNA sequences in the same sample also yield this CDR3. CDR3: CASSLGGAGSYEQYF. As DNA, the CDR3 is TGTGCCAGCAGCTTAGGAGGAGCGGGCTCCTACGAGCAGTACTTC. The chain is built from TRBV11-2 and TRBJ2-7; D may be TRBD2 (6 bases). This CDR3 is built from 15 residues. The V gene's germline CDR1 is SGHAT and CDR2 FQNNGV. Trimming cost V 1 base and J 0 bases, with 10 bases left between them.

On this clone: This CDR3 is also generated by other DNA sequences in the sample. This rearrangement joins TRBV19 to TRBJ2-1, with 8 nucleotides matching TRBD1. V lost 5 bases and J lost 1; bases outside the gene matches: 4. The germline V gene encodes CDR1 LNHDA and CDR2 SQIVND (reference sequence). The CDR3 totals 15 residues. CDR3 region: CASSPDRGSYNEQFF. CDR3 bases: TGTGCCAGTAGTCCCGACAGGGGTTCCTACAATGAGCAGTTCTTC. Full variable domain (remainder filled in from reference TRBV19 and TRBJ2-1): DGGITQSPKYLFRKEGQNVTLSCEQNLNHDAMYWYRQDPGQGLRLIYYSQIVNDFQKGDIAEGYSVSREKKESFPLTVTSAQKNPTAFYLCASSPDRGSYNEQFFGPGTRLTVL.

V and J are TRBV7-2 and TRBJ1-4; D gene ambiguous. The CDR3 sequence is 14 residues long. Germline V lookup: CDR1 SGHTA, CDR2 FQGNSA. With 2 bases removed from V and 8 bases from J, the gap between germline ends came to 12 bases. CDR3 sequence: CASSLTAVGEKLFF. The CDR3 nucleotides are TGTGCCAGCAGCTTAACGGCGGTGGGGGAAAAACTGTTTTTT.

V and J are TRBV28 and TRBJ2-7; 9 positions match TRBD2. The CDR3 covers 16 residues. V trimming: 10 bases; J trimming: 12 bases; junction bases outside the gene matches: 25. Germline loops: CDR1 MDHEN, CDR2 SYDVKM. The CDR3 sequence is CATNVRSGTSLMVWYF. CDR3 coding DNA: TGTGCCACTAACGTTAGATCCGGGACTAGCCTTATGGTTTGGTACTTC.

The chain joins TRBV11-2 to TRBJ2-2, with D perhaps TRBD1 or TRBD2 (6 bases each). CDR3 size: 19 residues. V gave up 5 bases and J gave up 4 bases, with 26 bases separating them. Germline CDR1 SGHAT, CDR2 FQNNGV. In DNA, the CDR3 is TGTGCCAGCAGCCCAGGATTTTTGGGGGCGGGAAGGCTCACCGGGGAGCTGTTTTTT. It codes for CASSPGFLGAGRLTGELFF.

The chain links TRBV27 to TRBJ2-5; 9 bases are shared with TRBD2. Trimming cost V 3 bases and J 0 bases; bases outside gene matches: 2. Germline CDR1 is MNHEY and CDR2 is SMNVEV (reference sequence). The CDR3 runs to 15 residues. CDR3 protein: CASSLAGGYQETQYF. The CDR3 nucleotides read TGTGCCAGCAGTTTGGCGGGAGGGTACCAAGAGACCCAGTACTTC.

The gene calls are TRBV11-2 and TRBJ2-3, with 11 positions matching TRBD2. The CDR3 contains 18 residues. Trimming at V came to 5 bases and at J to 2 bases, leaving 12 bases not matched to a gene. Germline V gene sequence: CDR1 SGHAT, CDR2 FQNNGV. The DNA of the CDR3 is TGTGCCAGCAGCCTAACCGGGACTAGCGGACTTGTCACAGATACGCAGTATTTT. Amino acid sequence: CASSLTGTSGLVTDTQYF.

The chain joins TRBV7-8 to TRBJ1-2; 7 bases map to TRBD1. The CDR3 extends over 15 amino acids. The germline gives CDR1 SGHVS, CDR2 FQNEAQ. V was clipped by 5 bases and J by 1 base; unmatched bases: 7. The CDR3 DNA reads as TGTGCCAGCAGCAAGGGACAGCAACTTAACTATGGCTACACCTTC. Translated, it gives CASSKGQQLNYGYTF. The whole variable domain, remainder taken from reference TRBV7-8 and TRBJ1-2, is GAGVSQSPRYKVAKRGQDVALRCDPISGHVSLFWYQQALGQGPEFLTYFQNEAQLDKSGLPSDRFFAERPEGSVSTLKIQRTQQEDSAVYLCASSKGQQLNYGYTFGSGTRLTVV.

A note on this clone: Other nucleotide sequences from this sample produce the same CDR3. The chain combines TRBV5-1 with TRBJ1-3; D gene uncertain. Germline values: CDR1 SGHRS, CDR2 YFSETQ. The CDR3 spans 14 residues. The V gene lost 0 bases and the J gene lost 0 bases, with 4 bases spanning the gap. The CDR3 region has the DNA TGCGCCAGCAGCTTGGCCAGCTCTGGAAACACCATATATTTT. It translates to CASSLASSGNTIYF.

The DNA of the CDR3 is TGTGCCAGCACCGGCGGGATCCTAGCCAAAAACATTCAGTACTTC. Translation gives CASTGGILAKNIQYF. The J gene is TRBJ2-4, the V gene TRBV2; a weak D match, TRBD2 (6 bases). CDR3 length: 15 residues. Germline CDR1 SNHLY, CDR2 FYNNEI. V was shortened by 7 bases and J by 0 bases, with 13 bases between the two germline ends.

The J gene is TRBJ2-5, the V gene TRBV5-6; D is unresolved. V shed 0 bases and J shed 4 bases, with 10 bases lying between them. This CDR3 has 14 residues. Per the germline V gene, CDR1 is SGHDT and CDR2 is YYEEEE. CDR3 in amino acids: CASSLVSGRETQYF. DNA for the CDR3: TGTGCCAGCAGCTTGGTCTCCGGGCGAGAGACCCAGTACTTC.

Of note for this clone: Other DNA sequences from this sample encode an identical CDR3 as well. The CDR3 DNA is TGTGCCAGCAGCTTAGGCTCGGGAGTCTACGAGCAGTACTTC. Translated, it gives CASSLGSGVYEQYF. The rearrangement joins TRBV7-6 to TRBJ2-5, with D possibly TRBD2 on 6 matching bases. The assigned J gene may be wrong: the sequence end matches TRBJ2-7 better. Looked up from germline, CDR1 is SGHVS and CDR2 is FNYEAQ. This CDR3 has 14 amino acids.

The V and J genes are TRBV4-1 and TRBJ1-5, with D hard to call. CDR3 length: 15 amino acids. V lost 1 base to trimming and J lost 5 bases, with 12 bases between them. Germline V CDR1 and CDR2: MGHRA, YSYEKL. CDR3 DNA sequence: TGCGCCAGCAGCCAAGGTGAGCGGGTGTATCAGCCCCAGCATTTT. The encoded protein is CASSQGERVYQPQHF.